This T cell receptor beta chain came from a study of blood T cell repertoires in COVID-19. Sequenced by immunoSEQ multiplex PCR; TCRdb stores in-frame clones only, minus some. This table has a few hundred thousand clones, over 75% appearing once. From germline, CDR1 is MDHEN and CDR2 SYDVKM. V was clipped by 6 bases and J by 6 bases, with 15 bases between them. The length of the CDR3 is 14 residues. Material for sequencing was PBMCs or T cells enriched from blood (not recorded which). The clonotype originates from a woman between 18 and 29 years old in a cohort exposed to, infected with or recovered from COVID-19 (not recorded which). The chain is built from TRBV28 and TRBJ2-4; no clear D gene. DNA for the CDR3: TGTGCCAGCAGAGTCGGTAGTGCGGTAAACATTCAGTACTTC. This encodes CASRVGSAVNIQYF.